The 6 T cell receptor beta chains in this list originate from one sample, sequenced in a study of neurological immune-mediated disorders. TCRdb processed the 5' RACE reads anew with MiXCR; each CDR3 protein has one entry. The table shows 95,000 or so distinct CDR3 sequences, with around 3.3% occurring only once. Sequenced: PBMCs. The receptors here all came from a woman aged 18-29 years with multiple sclerosis.

This clonotype has a handful of counts. V and J are TRBV19 and TRBJ2-7; D is possibly TRBD2 (5 bases). V lost 1 base to trimming and J lost 1 base, with 8 bases between them. Germline CDR1 reads LNHDA; CDR2 reads SQIVND (reference sequence). This CDR3 is built from 14 residues. The CDR3 DNA sequence: TGTGCCAGTAGTATAGTCGAGGGATCCTACGAGCAGTACTTC. Translation gives CASSIVEGSYEQYF.

The chain is built from TRBV20-1 and TRBJ2-3, with D tentatively TRBD1 (5 bases). The CDR3 contains 13 residues. The germline gives CDR1 DFQATT, CDR2 SNEGSKA (reference sequence). DNA for the CDR3: TGCGTCACGACAGATGTCGGCACAGATACGCAGTATTTT. Residues: CVTTDVGTDTQYF.

There are many counts of this clonotype. The CDR3 is CASSVAMGPGSGTQYF. CDR3 nucleotides: TGTGCCAGCAGCGTAGCGATGGGACCAGGTAGTGGTACGCAGTATTTT. This rearrangement joins TRBV9 to TRBJ2-3, with D tentatively TRBD1 or TRBD2 (5 bases each). Germline V lookup: CDR1 SGDLS, CDR2 YYNGEE. V shed 0 bases and J shed 8 bases, with 19 bases lying between them. There are 16 residues in the CDR3.

This clonotype was observed at least ten times. This chain links TRBV9 with TRBJ1-2; D gene unclear. Germline loops: CDR1 SGDLS, CDR2 YYNGEE. The CDR3 covers 15 residues. V lost 0 bases, J lost 8 bases, and 17 bases lay in between. The CDR3 nucleotides are TGTGCCAGCAGCGTAGCTACACTGGGAGGGCACGGCTACACCTTC. Encoded protein: CASSVATLGGHGYTF.

This clonotype was seen many times. This chain links TRBV20-1 with TRBJ2-7; D uncertain. Looked up from germline, CDR1 is DFQATT and CDR2 is SNEGSKA (reference sequence). The CDR3 sequence is 12 residues long. Trimming removed 5 bases at V and 1 base at J, with 9 bases between. CDR3 sequence (DNA): TGCAGTGCTGCCGGTCCTTCCTACGAGCAGTACTTC. It translates to CSAAGPSYEQYF.

The sample holds one count of this clonotype. Since a much larger clone is just one base distant, this may be a read error. The rearrangement uses TRBV20-1 and TRBJ1-5, with 7 bases aligning to TRBD1. Unmatched junction bases numbered 10, after V lost 0 bases and J lost 8 bases. The CDR3 contains 15 residues. Germline V gene sequence: CDR1 DFQATT, CDR2 SNEGSKA (reference sequence). The CDR3 bases are TGCAGTGCTAGAGATGAACAGGGGTCTACTAAGCCCCAGCATTTT. Protein: CSARDEQGSTKPQHF.